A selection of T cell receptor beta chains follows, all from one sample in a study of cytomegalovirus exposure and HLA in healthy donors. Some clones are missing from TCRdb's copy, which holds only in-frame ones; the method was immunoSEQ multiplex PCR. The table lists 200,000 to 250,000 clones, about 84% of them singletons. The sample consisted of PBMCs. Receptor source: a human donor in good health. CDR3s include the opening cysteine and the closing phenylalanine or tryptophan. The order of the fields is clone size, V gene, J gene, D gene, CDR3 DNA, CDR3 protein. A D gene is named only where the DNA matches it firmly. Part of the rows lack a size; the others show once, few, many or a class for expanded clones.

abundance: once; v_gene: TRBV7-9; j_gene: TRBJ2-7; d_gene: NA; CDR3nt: TGTTCCAGCAGCTTAGGTCCAGCCTACGAGCAGTACTTC; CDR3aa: CSSSLGPAYEQYF
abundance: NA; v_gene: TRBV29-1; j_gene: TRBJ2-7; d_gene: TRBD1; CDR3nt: TGCAGCGTTGAAGGACAGGGGAACTACGAGCAGTACTTC; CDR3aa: CSVEGQGNYEQYF
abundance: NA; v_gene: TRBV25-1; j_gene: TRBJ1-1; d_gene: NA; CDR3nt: TGTGCCAGCAGTCAGGGAACCACTGAAGCTTTCTTT; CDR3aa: CASSQGTTEAFF
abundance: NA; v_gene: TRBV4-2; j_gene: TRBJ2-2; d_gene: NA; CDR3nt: TGTGCCAGCAGCCACGAAGGCCCAGGGCGGGGCTCAAACACCGGGGAGCTGTTTTTT; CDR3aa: CASSHEGPGRGSNTGELFF
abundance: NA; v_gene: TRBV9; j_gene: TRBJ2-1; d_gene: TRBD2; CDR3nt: TGTGCCAGCAGCGCCGGGACTAGCTACAATGAGCAGTTCTTC; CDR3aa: CASSAGTSYNEQFF
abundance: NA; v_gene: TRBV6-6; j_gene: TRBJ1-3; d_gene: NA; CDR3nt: TGTGCCAGCAGTTATGGAGTGAACACCATATATTTT; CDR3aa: CASSYGVNTIYF
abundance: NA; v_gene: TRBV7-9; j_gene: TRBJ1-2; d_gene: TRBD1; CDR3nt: TGTGCCAGCAGCTTTGATCCGGGACAGGGAATCTATGGCTACACCTTC; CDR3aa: CASSFDPGQGIYGYTF
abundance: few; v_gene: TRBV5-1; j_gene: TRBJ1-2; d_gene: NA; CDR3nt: TGCGCCAGTCGACAGGACTCTAACTATGGCTACACCTTC; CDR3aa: CASRQDSNYGYTF
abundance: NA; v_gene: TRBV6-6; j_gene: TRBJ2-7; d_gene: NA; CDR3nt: TGTGCCAGCAGTCCCGGGCCCCACGGAGGCGAGCAGTACTTC; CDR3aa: CASSPGPHGGEQYF
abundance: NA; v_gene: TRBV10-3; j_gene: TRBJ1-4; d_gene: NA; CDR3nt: TGTGCCATCAGTGACGGTGCAACTAATGAAAAACTGTTTTTT; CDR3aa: CAISDGATNEKLFF
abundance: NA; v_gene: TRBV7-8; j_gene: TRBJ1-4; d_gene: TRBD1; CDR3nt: TGTGCCAGCAGCCTCCGGGACAGGGGGGCTGCAACTAATGAAAAACTGTTTTTT; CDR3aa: CASSLRDRGAATNEKLFF
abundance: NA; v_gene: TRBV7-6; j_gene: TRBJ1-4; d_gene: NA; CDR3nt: TGTGCCAGCAGCCCCTCCCGAGGGACTAATGAAAAACTGTTTTTT; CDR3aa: CASSPSRGTNEKLFF
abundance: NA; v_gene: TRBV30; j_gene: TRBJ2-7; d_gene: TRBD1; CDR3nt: TGTGCCTGGAGTAGACAGGGGTTGTACGAGCAGTACTTC; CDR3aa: CAWSRQGLYEQYF
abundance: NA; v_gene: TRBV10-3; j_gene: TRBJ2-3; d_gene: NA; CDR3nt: TGTGCCATCAAGGCTAGCGTCAGCACAGATACGCAGTATTTT; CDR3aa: CAIKASVSTDTQYF
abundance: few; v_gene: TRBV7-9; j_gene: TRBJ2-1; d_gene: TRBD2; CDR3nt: TGTGCCAGCAGCTTAGTACTAGCGGGAGGAGGTCTATCCAATGAGCAGTTCTTC; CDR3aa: CASSLVLAGGGLSNEQFF
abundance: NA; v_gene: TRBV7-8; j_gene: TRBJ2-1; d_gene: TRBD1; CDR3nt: TGTGCCAGCAGCTTAACAGGGGGTTTCTACAATGAGCAGTTCTTC; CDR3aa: CASSLTGGFYNEQFF
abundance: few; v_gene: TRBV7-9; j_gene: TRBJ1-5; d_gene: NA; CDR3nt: TGTGCCAGCAGCAAAGCGACAGGCATTGGCAATCAGCCCCAGCATTTT; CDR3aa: CASSKATGIGNQPQHF
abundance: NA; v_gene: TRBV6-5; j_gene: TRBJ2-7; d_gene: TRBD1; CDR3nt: TGTGCCAGCAGGGGCTGGGACAGGCCGCTCCCCGAGCAGTACTTC; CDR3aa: CASRGWDRPLPEQYF
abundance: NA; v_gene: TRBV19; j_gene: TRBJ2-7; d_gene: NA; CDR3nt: TGTGCCAGTGGTGAGAGCGGAGGCCGCTACGAGCAGTACTTC; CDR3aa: CASGESGGRYEQYF
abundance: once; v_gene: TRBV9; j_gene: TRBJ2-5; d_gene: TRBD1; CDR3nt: TGTGCCAGCAGCGTCCAGTTATCCGGGACAGGGGTCGGAGAGACCCAGTACTTC; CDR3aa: CASSVQLSGTGVGETQYF
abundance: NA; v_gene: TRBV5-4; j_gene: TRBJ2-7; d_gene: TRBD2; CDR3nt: TGTGCCAGCAGCTTAGGGACTAGCGGGTTCTACGAGCAGTACTTC; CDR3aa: CASSLGTSGFYEQYF
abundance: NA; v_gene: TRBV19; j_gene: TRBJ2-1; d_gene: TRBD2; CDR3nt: TGTGCCAGTAGGTCTAGCGGGAGACCGCACAATGAGCAGTTCTTC; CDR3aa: CASRSSGRPHNEQFF
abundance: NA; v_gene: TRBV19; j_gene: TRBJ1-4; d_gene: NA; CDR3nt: TGTGCCGCGAGAGGAACAAGCTCCTCTTATAATGAAAAACTGTTTTTT; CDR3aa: CAARGTSSSYNEKLFF
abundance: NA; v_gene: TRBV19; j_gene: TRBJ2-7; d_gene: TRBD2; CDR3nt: TGTGCCAGTAGTTTGCTAAACGGACTAGCCGGGGAGCAGTACTTC; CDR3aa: CASSLLNGLAGEQYF
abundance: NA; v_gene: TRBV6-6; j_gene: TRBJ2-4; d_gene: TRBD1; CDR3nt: TGTGCCAGCAGTCTCCTACAGGGGGCCGGAAGAAACATTCAGTACTTC; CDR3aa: CASSLLQGAGRNIQYF
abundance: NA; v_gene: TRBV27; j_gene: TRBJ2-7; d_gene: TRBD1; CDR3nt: TGTGCCAGCAGTTCAGGGACAGGGGGGCACGAGCAGTACTTC; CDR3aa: CASSSGTGGHEQYF
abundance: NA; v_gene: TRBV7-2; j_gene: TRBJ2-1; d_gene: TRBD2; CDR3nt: TGTGCCAGCAGCGTCATGACTAGCGCAGCTGAGCAGTTCTTC; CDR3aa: CASSVMTSAAEQFF
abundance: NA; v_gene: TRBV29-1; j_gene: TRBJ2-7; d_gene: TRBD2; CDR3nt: TGCAGCGCAGGACTAGCGGGAGCCTACGAGCAGTACTTC; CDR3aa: CSAGLAGAYEQYF
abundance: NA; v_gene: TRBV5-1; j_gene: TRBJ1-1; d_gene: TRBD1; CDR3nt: TGCGCCAGCAGCTTGGCTTGGACAGGCAACATAAGGGTTGAAGCTTTCTTT; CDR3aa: CASSLAWTGNIRVEAFF
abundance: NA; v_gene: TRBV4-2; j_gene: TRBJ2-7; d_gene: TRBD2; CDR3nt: TGTGCCAGCAGCCAAGATCTTAGCGGGGCTAGCTCCTACGAGCAGTACTTC; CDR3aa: CASSQDLSGASSYEQYF